This T cell receptor (beta chain) came from a study of T cells after yellow fever vaccination. Study observations and caveats: Although most clonotypes did not, a small share appeared in both CD4 and CD8 compartments.

The authors made TCR cDNA by 5'RACE template switching, adding a universal primer site and UMIs. TCRdb re-called the 5' RACE reads with MiXCR, one entry per CDR3 protein. The sample consists of a few hundred thousand distinct CDR3 sequences, roughly 4.8% of them appearing once. About this clonotype itself: Its antigen is not identified.

The CDR3 spans 16 residues. Germline V gives CDR1 MNHEY, CDR2 SVGAGI. The ends lost 2 bases at V and 4 bases at J; junction bases unmatched: 7. The source is a young man who received the YFV17D yellow fever vaccine. The sample consisted of CD4+ T cells sorted from PBMCs, taken on the day of the yellow fever booster vaccination. V gene TRBV6-5 combines with J gene TRBJ2-3, with TRBD1 matching 9 bases. CDR3 bases: TGTGCCAGCAGTTACGGGGGGGGGACAGGGTCAGATACGCAGTATTTT. Protein product: CASSYGGGTGSDTQYF.